This T cell receptor beta chain comes out of a study of blood T cell repertoires in COVID-19. This clone was seen many times. Measured with immunoSEQ multiplex PCR; TCRdb has only the in-frame clones, and not every one. The data show roughly 400,000 clones, around 87% seen once. Recovery meant two consecutive negative NP/OP PCR tests, professional clearance, or resolved symptoms. The CDR3 has 13 residues. Germline loops: CDR1 MDHEN, CDR2 SYDVKM. Deletions cut 4 bases from V and 10 bases from J, with 17 bases between. The sequence came from a man aged 30-40 years who had recovered from COVID-19. The chain carries TRBV28 and TRBJ2-7; D might be TRBD2 (5 bases). Sequences were obtained from PBMCs or T cells enriched from blood (not recorded which). The CDR3 DNA follows: TGTGCCAGCAGTTCCCGGACTCCCTGGTCTCAGTACTTC. Amino acids: CASSSRTPWSQYF.